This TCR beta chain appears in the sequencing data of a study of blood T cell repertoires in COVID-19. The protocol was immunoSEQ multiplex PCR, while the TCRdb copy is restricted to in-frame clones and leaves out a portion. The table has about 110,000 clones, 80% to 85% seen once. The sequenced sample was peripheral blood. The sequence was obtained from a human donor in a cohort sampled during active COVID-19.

The CDR3 here is CASSFTGGEQFF. In DNA, the CDR3 is TGTGCCAGCAGCTTTACAGGGGGTGAGCAGTTCTTC. The chain is built from TRBV7-9 and TRBJ2-1; TRBD1 agrees at 8 bases. The CDR3 contains 12 residues. V was clipped by 3 bases and J by 9 bases; unmatched bases: 1. Germline V CDR1 and CDR2: SEHNR, FQNEAQ (reference sequence).